Listed below are T cell receptor beta chains from one sample, sequenced in a study of blood T cell repertoires in COVID-19. Assay: immunoSEQ multiplex PCR; the TCRdb copy retains only in-frame clones and omits some. The table shows nearly 80,000 clones, with approximately 84% occurring only once. Material: peripheral blood. The source of these receptors is a man aged 55 to 70 with active or convalescent COVID-19. Both conserved end residues are part of each CDR3. The D gene is left open where the match is weak. The size entry is marked missing in some rows and otherwise reads once, few, many or a size class.

j_call d_call clone_size v_call cdr3_aa cdr3_nt
TRBJ2-2 TRBD1 many TRBV7-2 CASLTQGAGGELFF TGTGCCAGCCTTACCCAGGGGGCCGGCGGGGAGCTGTTTTTT
TRBJ1-6 . . TRBV9 CASSAEAGDNSPLHF TGTGCCAGCAGCGCCGAGGCAGGGGATAATTCACCCCTCCACTTT
TRBJ1-2 TRBD1 . TRBV7-9 CASSLALGRGHTF TGTGCCAGCAGCTTAGCGCTTGGCAGGGGGCACACCTTC
TRBJ1-5 . once TRBV24-1 CATSDFRGTLNQPQHF TGTGCCACCAGTGATTTTCGCGGGACCCTAAATCAGCCCCAGCATTTT
TRBJ2-3 . . TRBV2 CASSEVPPGGDTQYF TGTGCCAGCAGTGAAGTCCCCCCGGGGGGCGATACGCAGTATTTT
TRBJ2-1 TRBD2 . TRBV4-3 CASRKGLAGGYNEQFF TGCGCCAGCAGAAAAGGACTAGCGGGGGGTTACAATGAGCAGTTCTTC
TRBJ2-7 . . TRBV5-4 CASSKWAGSSYEQYF TGTGCCAGCAGCAAATGGGCGGGGAGCTCCTACGAGCAGTACTTC
TRBJ1-5 . . TRBV19 CASSIPGNQPQHF TGTGCCAGTAGTATCCCAGGGAATCAGCCCCAGCATTTT
TRBJ2-3 . . TRBV19 CASSFGLGGDTQYF TGTGCCAGTAGTTTTGGACTAGGGGGGGATACGCAGTATTTT
TRBJ2-2 . . TRBV6-6 CASSLGLGGITGELFF TGTGCCAGCAGTTTAGGTTTGGGGGGAATCACCGGGGAGCTGTTTTTT
TRBJ2-1 . . TRBV2 CASSVQQGYNEQFF TGTGCCAGCAGTGTTCAACAGGGTTACAATGAGCAGTTCTTC
TRBJ2-5 TRBD2 few TRBV7-2 CASSPWVRRKRGFQETQYF TGTGCCAGCAGCCCATGGGTAAGAAGAAAGCGGGGCTTCCAAGAGACCCAGTACTTC
TRBJ2-2 TRBD1 . TRBV6-5 CASRKGQANTGELFF TGTGCCAGCAGGAAGGGACAGGCGAACACCGGGGAGCTGTTTTTT
TRBJ1-1 . . TRBV19 CASSETGRLEAFF TGTGCCAGTTCGGAGACAGGCCGCCTTGAAGCTTTCTTT
TRBJ1-6 . . TRBV7-2 CASSLLGARGGDSPLHF TGTGCCAGCAGCTTATTAGGCGCAAGGGGGGGAGATTCACCCCTCCACTTT
TRBJ1-2 TRBD1 . TRBV20-1 CSASEEGAPGNYGYTF TGCAGTGCTAGTGAAGAGGGGGCGCCGGGAAACTATGGCTACACCTTC
TRBJ1-2 . . TRBV2 CASTLVTSNYGYTF TGTGCCAGCACTCTGGTCACTTCTAACTATGGCTACACCTTC
TRBJ1-4 . . TRBV19 CASSPGPPHEKLFF TGTGCCAGTAGTCCCGGTCCGCCGCATGAAAAACTGTTTTTT
TRBJ1-2 . . TRBV7-2 CASSLEYNYGYTF TGTGCCAGCAGCTTAGAATATAACTATGGCTACACCTTC
TRBJ2-7 TRBD2 once TRBV18 CASSLGAGPSYEQYF TGTGCCAGCTCACTAGGAGCGGGACCATCCTACGAGCAGTACTTC
TRBJ2-2 TRBD1 . TRBV5-4 CASSSRTGWTNTGELFF TGTGCCAGCAGCTCCCGGACAGGGTGGACCAACACCGGGGAGCTGTTTTTT
TRBJ2-3 . . TRBV15 CATSSRGDTQYF TGTGCCACCAGCAGCAGGGGCGATACGCAGTATTTT
TRBJ1-5 . . TRBV4-2 CASSLTNRRGSNQPQHF TGTGCCAGCAGCCTTACTAACCGGAGGGGAAGCAATCAGCCCCAGCATTTT
TRBJ1-6 TRBD1 . TRBV19 CASSTTGDLSPLHF TGTGCCAGTAGTACGACAGGGGATCTATCACCCCTCCACTTT
TRBJ2-7 TRBD2 . TRBV6-2/TRBV6-3 CASSPRTSGGSYEQYF TGTGCCAGCAGCCCGCGGACTAGCGGGGGCTCCTACGAGCAGTACTTC
TRBJ2-7 TRBD1 . TRBV6-4 CASRARQGFNEQYF TGTGCCAGCAGAGCCCGACAGGGGTTCAACGAGCAGTACTTC
TRBJ2-7 TRBD1 once TRBV6-2/TRBV6-3 CASSYDPGQGVSYEQYF TGTGCCAGCAGTTACGACCCTGGACAGGGTGTCTCCTACGAGCAGTACTTC
TRBJ2-3 TRBD2 once TRBV28 CASTLPGLAGVTDTQYF TGTGCCAGCACCCTTCCTGGGCTAGCGGGTGTCACAGATACGCAGTATTTT
TRBJ1-2 TRBD1 . TRBV25-1 CATRMTGQGYTF TGTGCCACCCGCATGACAGGGCAAGGCTACACCTTC
TRBJ2-2 TRBD1 few TRBV2 CASRQGSNTGELFF TGTGCCAGCCGACAGGGGAGCAACACCGGGGAGCTGTTTTTT
TRBJ2-3 . . TRBV9 CASSVKQGNGDTQYF TGTGCCAGCAGCGTTAAGCAGGGTAACGGAGATACGCAGTATTTT
TRBJ1-2 . . TRBV10-1 CASSESRALPNYGYTF TGCGCCAGCAGTGAGTCGAGGGCACTCCCGAACTATGGCTACACCTTC
TRBJ1-2 . . TRBV9 CASSVDQGTHYGYTF TGTGCCAGCAGCGTAGACCAGGGCACCCACTATGGCTACACCTTC